The subject of this entry is one T cell receptor beta chain. These data belong to a study of T cell responses to AZD1222 COVID-19 vaccine. V was clipped by 2 bases and J by 3 bases; unmatched bases: 1. This CDR3 comprises 15 residues. Per germline, CDR1 MGHRA and CDR2 YSYEKL. The protocol was immunoSEQ multiplex PCR, while the TCRdb copy is restricted to in-frame clones and leaves out a portion. This table holds about 170,000 clones, roughly 87% found once. Material: peripheral blood, obtained 28 days after the second AZD1222 dose. This sequence joins TRBV4-1 and TRBJ2-2; 9 positions match TRBD2. This TCR was sampled from an adult who received the AZD1222 COVID-19 vaccine. The CDR3 bases are TGCGCCAGCAGCCAAAGGACTAGCGACACCGGGGAGCTGTTTTTT. This translates into CASSQRTSDTGELFF.